The next 13 T cell receptor beta chains were all read from a single sample in a study of blood T cells in healthy people across ages. The second PCR ran about 6 to 11 cycles with a sample-barcoded 5' primer and J-beta primers. Via MiXCR, TCRdb re-called the 5' RACE reads, giving one row per CDR3 protein. The repertoire holds roughly 800,000 distinct CDR3 sequences, with around 24% as singletons. This sample also appeared in a second study, on T cells of mothers and their children.

Sequenced input: blood. The receptors shown here come from a boy between 10 and 17 years old in good health.

This clonotype has at least ten counts. V usage is TRBV12-3 or TRBV12-4 and J usage is TRBJ2-1, with TRBD1 matching 7 bases. CDR3 size: 14 residues. The ends lost 1 base at V and 4 bases at J; junction bases unmatched: 1. The CDR3 spells CASSLEGAYNEQFF. CDR3 DNA: TGTGCCAGCAGTTTAGAGGGGGCATACAATGAGCAGTTCTTC.

The chain is built from TRBV10-3 and TRBJ1-2, with D possibly TRBD1 on 5 matching bases. The CDR3 length is 12 residues. Germline V gene lookup returns CDR1 ENHRY and CDR2 SYGVKD. The V and J ends lost 3 bases and 3 bases respectively, with 5 bases between them. In DNA, the CDR3 is TGTGCCATCAGTGACAGGGACTATGGCTACACCTTC. Its translation: CAISDRDYGYTF.

This clonotype was seen more than once but under ten times. A read error is possible here, since a much larger clone lies one base away. Likely a read error: the CDR3 ends without its conserved phenylalanine or tryptophan. The chain combines TRBV9 with TRBJ2-5; 13 positions match TRBD2. This CDR3 has 17 residues. V shed 3 bases and J 3 bases; nucleotides not matched to a gene: 8. Germline-derived CDR1 and CDR2 are SGDLS and YYNGEE. DNA for the CDR3: TGTGCCAGCAGCGCAAGAGGGGGGACTAGCGGGGAAGAGACCCAGTACCTC. Encoded protein: CASSARGGTSGEETQYL.

This clonotype has only a few counts. The gene calls are TRBV5-1 and TRBJ2-3; 8 bases are a match to TRBD2. Germline V gene lookup returns CDR1 SGHRS and CDR2 YFSETQ. CDR3 length equals 14 residues. V gave up 4 bases and J gave up 4 bases; unmatched junction bases: 5. The CDR3 loop reads CASSDTGGPDTQYF. In nucleotides, the CDR3 is TGCGCCAGCAGCGATACGGGGGGGCCAGATACGCAGTATTTT.

The sample holds a few counts of this clonotype. CDR3 bases: TGTGCCACCAGCAGAGTGGCGAGTTGGGCTAACTCCTACGAGCAGTACTTC. Translated: CATSRVASWANSYEQYF. This chain uses TRBV15 with TRBJ2-7; no reliable D call. CDR3 length: 17 amino acids. Trimming took off 1 base at V and 0 bases at J, with 16 bases between the two ends. Per the germline V gene, CDR1 is LNHNV and CDR2 is YYDKDF (reference sequence).

The chain joins TRBV3-1 to TRBJ2-6; D is ambiguous. V lost 2 bases and J 1 base, leaving 3 bases between the germline ends. The CDR3 contains 14 residues. Germline assignment: CDR1 LGHDT and CDR2 YNNKEL (reference sequence). CDR3 nucleotide sequence: TGTGCCAGCAGCCAACGGTCTGGGGCCAACGTCCTGACTTTC. It is translated as CASSQRSGANVLTF.

The rearrangement uses TRBV6-5 and TRBJ1-5; 8 bases are shared with TRBD1. CDR1 is MNHEY and CDR2 is SVGAGI in the germline V gene. The CDR3 has 15 residues. The trim removed 2 bases at V and 2 bases at J, leaving 2 bases unmatched. The CDR3 coding sequence is TGTGCCAGCAGTTACCCGGACAGGGGCAATCAGCCCCAGCATTTT. Amino acids: CASSYPDRGNQPQHF.

The V and J genes are TRBV28 and TRBJ1-5, with 10 nucleotides matching TRBD1. J lost 2 bases, V lost 5 bases, and 6 bases had no gene match. Germline CDR1 and CDR2: MDHEN and SYDVKM. CDR3 length equals 16 residues. The CDR3 DNA follows: TGTGCCAGCAGTCGGGCCGGGACAGGGGGCAATCAGCCCCAGCATTTT. Residues: CASSRAGTGGNQPQHF. Drawing the rest from reference TRBV28 and TRBJ1-5, the complete variable domain is DVKVTQSSRYLVKRTGEKVFLECVQDMDHENMFWYRQDPGLGLRLIYFSYDVKMKEKGDIPEGYSVSREKKERFSLILESASTNQTSMYLCASSRAGTGGNQPQHFGDGTRLSIL.

This clonotype showed up just a few times. J is TRBJ2-5 and V is TRBV6-1; perhaps TRBD2 as D (7 bases). The better agreement between TRBJ2-7 and the DNA end casts doubt on the J call. The CDR3 runs 17 residues. Germline V gene sequence: CDR1 MNHNS, CDR2 SASEGT. The CDR3 nucleotides are TGTGCCAGCACCCTGAGGGGGGGTGTAGGGGGGTCATACGAGCAGTACTTC. The encoded protein is CASTLRGGVGGSYEQYF.

This clonotype was seen just once. The chain has TRBV7-9 and TRBJ2-7, with 10 nucleotides matching TRBD1. The trim removed 0 bases at V and 1 base at J, leaving 6 bases unmatched. The germline V gene encodes CDR1 SEHNR and CDR2 FQNEAQ (reference sequence). The CDR3 runs 17 residues. The DNA for the CDR3 is TGTGCCAGCAGCTTAGCGGGACAGGGGAAGAGGTCCTACGAGCAGTACTTC. It encodes CASSLAGQGKRSYEQYF.

This clonotype was observed a single time. This chain's CDR3 is CASSFWQDNEQFF. CDR3 in DNA: TGTGCCAGCAGTTTCTGGCAGGACAATGAGCAGTTCTTC. The V gene is TRBV12-3 or TRBV12-4, the J gene TRBJ2-5; D gene unclear. The end of the DNA aligns better with TRBJ2-1, so the J call may be wrong. The CDR3 is 13 amino acids.

This clonotype has just a few counts. The chain is built from TRBV10-3 and TRBJ2-7; the match to TRBD1 covers 7 bases. CDR1 is ENHRY, CDR2 SYGVKD, per germline. Trimming at V came to 3 bases and at J to 6 bases, leaving 5 bases not matched to a gene. This CDR3 has 13 residues. DNA for the CDR3: TGTGCCATCAGTGATTTGAGGGACAGCGAGCAGTACTTC. Protein product: CAISDLRDSEQYF.

This clonotype was recorded a few times. A junction boundary mismatches the germline segment, possibly from a read error. The J gene is TRBJ2-5, the V gene TRBV28; no definite D call. The CDR3 length is 16 residues. Germline V gene lookup returns CDR1 MDHEN and CDR2 SYDVKM. This CDR3 reads CASGPQEPSSYNEQFF. The CDR3, as DNA: TGTGCCAGCGGGCCCCAAGAGCCTTCTTCCTACAATGAGCAATTCTTC.